This entry lists 6 T cell receptor beta chains sequenced from one sample in a study of blood T cell repertoires in COVID-19. The repertoire was sequenced with immunoSEQ multiplex PCR; TCRdb's copy has only in-frame clones and lacks some. The sample records 350,000 or so clones, around four fifths being singletons. Sequencing was carried out using peripheral blood. Receptors were obtained from a man aged 25 to 40 with active or convalescent COVID-19.

V and J are TRBV3-1 (or the pseudogene TRBV3-2) and TRBJ2-1; no clear D gene. Trimming removed 4 bases at V and 4 bases at J, with 5 bases between. The CDR3 is 12 residues long. Germline V lookup: CDR1 LGHDT, CDR2 YNNKEL (reference sequence). CDR3 sequence: CASSLLYNEQFF. The CDR3 DNA is TGTGCCAGCAGCCTCCTTTACAATGAGCAGTTCTTC.

The V and J genes are TRBV4-2 and TRBJ2-7, with D possibly being TRBD2 (6 bases). CDR1 is LGHNA, CDR2 YNFKEQ, per germline. V was clipped by 3 bases and J by 5 bases, with 14 bases between them. The CDR3 contains 14 residues. CDR3 protein: CASSQLLAGNEQYF. The DNA of the CDR3 is TGTGCCAGCAGCCAGTTACTAGCAGGGAACGAGCAGTACTTC.

V gene TRBV7-3 combines with J gene TRBJ1-1; D possibly corresponds to TRBD1 (5 bases). Trimming stripped 4 bases from V and 2 bases from J, with 8 bases between. The germline CDR1 and CDR2 sequences are SGHTA and FQGTGA. This CDR3 region has 13 residues. DNA for the CDR3: TGTGCCAGCAGCTGGGGCAGTAACACTGAAGCTTTCTTT. It is translated as CASSWGSNTEAFF.

The chain's CDR3 is CAWSVTGGTEAFF. The CDR3 coding sequence is TGTGCCTGGAGTGTGACGGGGGGCACTGAAGCTTTCTTT. The chain carries TRBV30 and TRBJ1-1; perhaps TRBD1 as D (5 bases). This CDR3 is built from 13 residues. The V gene lost 0 bases and the J gene lost 4 bases, with 9 bases spanning the gap. Germline CDR1 GTSNPN, CDR2 SVGIG (reference sequence).

This clone was detected a few times. This chain uses TRBV27 with TRBJ1-1, with a possible D match to TRBD1 (5 bases). Per the germline V gene, CDR1 is MNHEY and CDR2 is SMNVEV (reference sequence). This CDR3 is 14 amino acids long. Trimming stripped 10 bases from V and 4 bases from J, with 19 bases between. The CDR3 nucleotides are TGTGCCATCCCCAGACGCAGGGCGACCACTGAAGCTTTCTTT. It encodes CAIPRRRATTEAFF.

The J gene is TRBJ1-4, the V gene TRBV15; D uncertain. The germline CDR1 and CDR2 sequences are LNHNV and YYDKDF (reference sequence). V lost 1 base to trimming and J lost 1 base, with 7 bases between them. CDR3 size: 15 residues. The CDR3 reads CATSRGEVTNEKLFF. CDR3 bases: TGTGCCACCAGCAGAGGGGAGGTAACTAATGAAAAACTGTTTTTT.